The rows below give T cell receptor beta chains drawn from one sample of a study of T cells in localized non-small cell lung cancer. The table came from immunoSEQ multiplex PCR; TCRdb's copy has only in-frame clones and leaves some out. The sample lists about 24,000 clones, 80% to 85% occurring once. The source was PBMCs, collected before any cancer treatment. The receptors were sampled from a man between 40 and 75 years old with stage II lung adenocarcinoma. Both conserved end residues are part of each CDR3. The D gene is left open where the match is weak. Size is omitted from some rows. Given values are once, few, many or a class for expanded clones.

CDR3aa: CASSFSSVSTDTQYF; CDR3nt: TGTGCCAGCAGCTTCAGCAGCGTAAGCACAGATACGCAGTATTTT; d_gene: NA; abundance: NA; j_gene: TRBJ2-3; v_gene: TRBV7-3
CDR3aa: CASSRGIQGWTEAFF; CDR3nt: TGTGCCAGCAGCCGGGGAATCCAAGGGTGGACTGAAGCTTTCTTT; d_gene: NA; abundance: NA; j_gene: TRBJ1-1; v_gene: TRBV2
CDR3aa: CASSSQAGVNEQFF; CDR3nt: TGTGCCAGCAGCTCCCAAGCGGGAGTTAATGAGCAGTTCTTC; d_gene: TRBD2; abundance: NA; j_gene: TRBJ2-1; v_gene: TRBV7-2
CDR3aa: CASSSVDRINQPQHF; CDR3nt: TGTGCCAGCAGCTCCGTTGACAGAATCAATCAGCCCCAGCATTTT; d_gene: NA; abundance: NA; j_gene: TRBJ1-5; v_gene: TRBV11-3
CDR3aa: CASSSGQGGEKLFF; CDR3nt: TGTGCCAGCAGCTCTGGACAGGGAGGTGAAAAACTGTTTTTT; d_gene: TRBD1; abundance: NA; j_gene: TRBJ1-4; v_gene: TRBV5-6
CDR3aa: CAISDSREFPGELFF; CDR3nt: TGTGCCATCAGTGATTCCAGGGAGTTCCCCGGGGAGCTGTTTTTT; d_gene: NA; abundance: NA; j_gene: TRBJ2-2; v_gene: TRBV10-3
CDR3aa: CASRAGSGGNQPQHF; CDR3nt: TGTGCCAGCAGGGCGGGGTCTGGGGGCAATCAGCCCCAGCATTTT; d_gene: NA; abundance: NA; j_gene: TRBJ1-5; v_gene: TRBV6-6
CDR3aa: CASSSPSGSSYNEQFF; CDR3nt: TGTGCCAGCAGCTCCCCTAGCGGGAGCTCCTACAATGAGCAGTTCTTC; d_gene: TRBD2; abundance: NA; j_gene: TRBJ2-1; v_gene: TRBV7-9
CDR3aa: CASSEGGSGNTEAFF; CDR3nt: TGTGCCAGCAGTGAAGGGGGGAGCGGAAACACTGAAGCTTTCTTT; d_gene: NA; abundance: few; j_gene: TRBJ1-1; v_gene: TRBV6-4
CDR3aa: CASSPGDPSTNEKLFF; CDR3nt: TGTGCCAGCAGCCCCGGTGACCCCTCAACTAATGAAAAACTGTTTTTT; d_gene: NA; abundance: few; j_gene: TRBJ1-4; v_gene: TRBV5-8
CDR3aa: CASSFLLSSALFF; CDR3nt: TGTGCCAGCAGCTTCCTTCTGTCCTCCGCGCTGTTTTTT; d_gene: NA; abundance: NA; j_gene: TRBJ2-2; v_gene: TRBV7-9
CDR3aa: CASSQQTPYEQYF; CDR3nt: TGCGCCAGCAGCCAACAGACACCTTACGAGCAGTACTTC; d_gene: NA; abundance: once; j_gene: TRBJ2-7; v_gene: TRBV4-1
CDR3aa: CASSPGLVGVGELFF; CDR3nt: TGTGCCAGCTCACCAGGACTAGTCGGTGTGGGGGAGCTGTTTTTT; d_gene: TRBD2; abundance: NA; j_gene: TRBJ2-2; v_gene: TRBV18
CDR3aa: CASSKGARQVCF; CDR3nt: TGTGCCAGCAGTAAAGGTGCCAGGCAGGTTTGCTTC; d_gene: NA; abundance: NA; j_gene: TRBJ2-7; v_gene: TRBV6-1
CDR3aa: CASSPQGTVNGELFF; CDR3nt: TGCGCCAGCAGCCCCCAAGGGACAGTGAACGGGGAGCTGTTTTTT; d_gene: TRBD1; abundance: NA; j_gene: TRBJ2-2; v_gene: TRBV5-1
CDR3aa: CASSLAPAVYGYTF; CDR3nt: TGTGCCAGCAGCTTAGCGCCGGCTGTCTATGGCTACACCTTC; d_gene: NA; abundance: few; j_gene: TRBJ1-2; v_gene: TRBV7-8
CDR3aa: CASSLAPQQGYNEQFF; CDR3nt: TGCGCCAGCAGCTTGGCCCCCCAACAGGGGTACAATGAGCAGTTCTTC; d_gene: TRBD1; abundance: NA; j_gene: TRBJ2-1; v_gene: TRBV5-1
CDR3aa: CASSQLEEGTYQPQHF; CDR3nt: TGTGCCAGCAGCCAACTCGAGGAGGGGACCTATCAGCCCCAGCATTTT; d_gene: NA; abundance: NA; j_gene: TRBJ1-5; v_gene: TRBV4-2
CDR3aa: CASGSLGEGQIF; CDR3nt: TGTGCTAGTGGTTCCCTGGGAGAGGGACAGATTTTT; d_gene: TRBD1; abundance: NA; j_gene: TRBJ1-4; v_gene: TRBV12-5
CDR3aa: CASTNGGSNQPQHF; CDR3nt: TGTGCCAGCACCAACGGGGGGTCCAATCAGCCCCAGCATTTT; d_gene: NA; abundance: NA; j_gene: TRBJ1-5; v_gene: TRBV6-5
CDR3aa: CASGLSSGRASEQFF; CDR3nt: TGTGCTAGTGGTTTGAGTAGCGGGAGGGCCAGTGAGCAGTTCTTC; d_gene: TRBD2; abundance: once; j_gene: TRBJ2-1; v_gene: TRBV12-5
CDR3aa: CASSPPGGGKNIQYF; CDR3nt: TGCGCCAGCAGCCCTCCAGGAGGGGGCAAAAACATTCAGTACTTC; d_gene: NA; abundance: few; j_gene: TRBJ2-4; v_gene: TRBV5-1
CDR3aa: CASSFSSGGYGYTF; CDR3nt: TGTGCCAGCAGTTTCTCCTCAGGGGGTTATGGCTACACCTTC; d_gene: TRBD1; abundance: NA; j_gene: TRBJ1-2; v_gene: TRBV27
CDR3aa: CASSLNRGRTGELFF; CDR3nt: TGTGCCAGCAGCTTGAACAGGGGCCGGACCGGGGAGCTGTTTTTT; d_gene: TRBD1; abundance: NA; j_gene: TRBJ2-2; v_gene: TRBV11-2
CDR3aa: CASSEYGDRNEKLFF; CDR3nt: TGTGCCAGCAGTGAATACGGGGACCGAAATGAAAAACTGTTTTTT; d_gene: NA; abundance: NA; j_gene: TRBJ1-4; v_gene: TRBV2
CDR3aa: CASSLEGGKNTEAFF; CDR3nt: TGCGCCAGCAGCTTGGAGGGGGGCAAAAACACTGAAGCTTTCTTT; d_gene: NA; abundance: NA; j_gene: TRBJ1-1; v_gene: TRBV5-1
CDR3aa: CASSLDSGGLYEQYF; CDR3nt: TGCGCCAGCAGCTTGGATAGCGGGGGACTCTACGAGCAGTACTTC; d_gene: TRBD2; abundance: NA; j_gene: TRBJ2-7; v_gene: TRBV5-1
CDR3aa: CASSWGSGANVLTF; CDR3nt: TGTGCCAGCAGTTGGGGGTCTGGGGCCAACGTCCTGACTTTC; d_gene: NA; abundance: once; j_gene: TRBJ2-6; v_gene: TRBV7-2
CDR3aa: CASKAGLFSKNIQYF; CDR3nt: TGTGCCAGTAAGGCAGGTCTTTTTTCCAAAAACATTCAGTACTTC; d_gene: NA; abundance: few; j_gene: TRBJ2-4; v_gene: TRBV19
CDR3aa: CASSPGAPEYEQYF; CDR3nt: TGCGCCAGCAGCCCAGGGGCCCCGGAGTACGAGCAGTACTTC; d_gene: NA; abundance: NA; j_gene: TRBJ2-7; v_gene: TRBV5-1
CDR3aa: CASSDLYIQYF; CDR3nt: TGTGCCAGCAGTGATTTATACATTCAGTACTTC; d_gene: NA; abundance: once; j_gene: TRBJ2-4; v_gene: TRBV25-1
CDR3aa: CATSRGPINQPQHF; CDR3nt: TGTGCCACCAGCAGAGGTCCTATCAATCAGCCCCAGCATTTT; d_gene: NA; abundance: once; j_gene: TRBJ1-5; v_gene: TRBV15
CDR3aa: CASTRQVYEQYF; CDR3nt: TGTGCCAGCACACGACAGGTCTACGAGCAGTACTTC; d_gene: NA; abundance: NA; j_gene: TRBJ2-7; v_gene: TRBV5-8
CDR3aa: CASSIRDWGHGYTF; CDR3nt: TGTGCCAGTAGTATCCGTGACTGGGGACATGGCTACACCTTC; d_gene: NA; abundance: medium-sized; j_gene: TRBJ1-2; v_gene: TRBV19
CDR3aa: CASSLKAGANYGYTF; CDR3nt: TGTGCCAGCAGTTTGAAGGCCGGGGCGAACTATGGCTACACCTTC; d_gene: NA; abundance: NA; j_gene: TRBJ1-2; v_gene: TRBV28
CDR3aa: CASSPGQNQPQHF; CDR3nt: TGTGCCAGCTCACCAGGGCAGAATCAGCCCCAGCATTTT; d_gene: NA; abundance: NA; j_gene: TRBJ1-5; v_gene: TRBV18
CDR3aa: CASTPTGGSYNEQFF; CDR3nt: TGTGCCAGCACTCCGACAGGGGGCTCCTACAATGAGCAGTTCTTC; d_gene: TRBD1; abundance: NA; j_gene: TRBJ2-1; v_gene: TRBV28
CDR3aa: CASSGLAGGKDNEQFF; CDR3nt: TGTGCCAGCAGTGGCCTAGCGGGAGGGAAAGACAATGAGCAGTTCTTC; d_gene: TRBD2; abundance: NA; j_gene: TRBJ2-1; v_gene: TRBV2
CDR3aa: CASSFLGGYTQYF; CDR3nt: TGTGCCAGCAGTTTTTTAGGTGGTTATACGCAGTATTTT; d_gene: NA; abundance: NA; j_gene: TRBJ2-3; v_gene: TRBV28
CDR3aa: CASSLDFGTEAFF; CDR3nt: TGTGCCAGCAGCTTAGATTTTGGCACTGAAGCTTTCTTT; d_gene: NA; abundance: NA; j_gene: TRBJ1-1; v_gene: TRBV11-2
CDR3aa: CASGFPGNYGYTF; CDR3nt: TGTGCTAGTGGTTTCCCAGGGAACTATGGCTACACCTTC; d_gene: NA; abundance: NA; j_gene: TRBJ1-2; v_gene: TRBV12-5
CDR3aa: CASSLVARGIDEQYF; CDR3nt: TGCGCCAGCAGCTTGGTCGCCAGGGGAATCGACGAGCAGTACTTC; d_gene: NA; abundance: NA; j_gene: TRBJ2-7; v_gene: TRBV5-1
CDR3aa: CASSEGGDYEQYF; CDR3nt: TGTGCCAGCAGTGAAGGGGGTGACTACGAGCAGTACTTC; d_gene: NA; abundance: NA; j_gene: TRBJ2-7; v_gene: TRBV6-1
CDR3aa: CASSLESSIYNEQFF; CDR3nt: TGCGCCAGCAGCTTGGAGTCTAGCATCTACAATGAGCAGTTCTTC; d_gene: NA; abundance: NA; j_gene: TRBJ2-1; v_gene: TRBV5-1
CDR3aa: CASSQWANGPQYF; CDR3nt: TGTGCCAGCAGCCAATGGGCCAACGGTCCTCAGTACTTC; d_gene: NA; abundance: NA; j_gene: TRBJ2-5; v_gene: TRBV14
CDR3aa: CASSPDRTTNEKLFF; CDR3nt: TGTGCCAGCAGCCCTGACAGGACCACGAATGAAAAACTGTTTTTT; d_gene: NA; abundance: NA; j_gene: TRBJ1-4; v_gene: TRBV7-9
CDR3aa: CASSSLTGRAGELFF; CDR3nt: TGTGCCAGCAGCTCACTGACAGGCCGGGCCGGGGAGCTGTTTTTT; d_gene: NA; abundance: once; j_gene: TRBJ2-2; v_gene: TRBV5-4
CDR3aa: CASSPPNTEAFF; CDR3nt: TGTGCCAGCAGTCCACCGAACACTGAAGCTTTCTTT; d_gene: NA; abundance: NA; j_gene: TRBJ1-1; v_gene: TRBV6-6
CDR3aa: CASTPDGRGSRNTIYF; CDR3nt: TGTGCCAGCACCCCAGACGGGCGCGGCTCCAGGAACACCATATATTTT; d_gene: NA; abundance: NA; j_gene: TRBJ1-3; v_gene: TRBV28
CDR3aa: CASSVGQGAHGANVLTF; CDR3nt: TGTGCCAGCAGCGTAGGTCAGGGGGCGCATGGGGCCAACGTCCTGACTTTC; d_gene: TRBD1; abundance: NA; j_gene: TRBJ2-6; v_gene: TRBV9
CDR3aa: CAWSVLGGTYEQYF; CDR3nt: TGTGCCTGGAGTGTACTGGGCGGAACCTACGAGCAGTACTTC; d_gene: NA; abundance: NA; j_gene: TRBJ2-7; v_gene: TRBV30
CDR3aa: CASSDGIPGEDTQYF; CDR3nt: TGTGCCAGCAGCGACGGGATCCCGGGGGAAGATACGCAGTATTTT; d_gene: NA; abundance: NA; j_gene: TRBJ2-3; v_gene: TRBV7-3
CDR3aa: CASSPDGDRREKLFF; CDR3nt: TGTGCCAGCTCACCGGACGGCGATAGGCGCGAAAAACTGTTTTTT; d_gene: NA; abundance: NA; j_gene: TRBJ1-4; v_gene: TRBV18
CDR3aa: CASSGGRLGDEKLFF; CDR3nt: TGTGCCAGCAGTGGGGGGCGACTTGGTGATGAAAAACTGTTTTTT; d_gene: NA; abundance: NA; j_gene: TRBJ1-4; v_gene: TRBV6-6
CDR3aa: CASSEAIPGQGGSGANVLTF; CDR3nt: TGTGCCAGCAGTGAAGCTATACCGGGACAGGGAGGATCAGGGGCCAACGTCCTGACTTTC; d_gene: TRBD1; abundance: few; j_gene: TRBJ2-6; v_gene: TRBV6-1
CDR3aa: CSVGSNYGYTF; CDR3nt: TGCAGCGTGGGCAGCAACTATGGCTACACCTTC; d_gene: NA; abundance: NA; j_gene: TRBJ1-2; v_gene: TRBV29-1
CDR3aa: CASSLAGAGNTIYF; CDR3nt: TGTGCCAGCAGCCTTGCGGGGGCTGGAAACACCATATATTTT; d_gene: NA; abundance: NA; j_gene: TRBJ1-3; v_gene: TRBV28
CDR3aa: CASSPNLRGGIHEQYF; CDR3nt: TGTGCCAGCAGCCCAAATTTGAGAGGGGGTATCCACGAGCAGTACTTC; d_gene: NA; abundance: NA; j_gene: TRBJ2-7; v_gene: TRBV11-2
CDR3aa: CASSKSPEWGEKLFF; CDR3nt: TGTGCCAGTTCAAAGTCCCCCGAATGGGGTGAAAAACTGTTTTTT; d_gene: NA; abundance: NA; j_gene: TRBJ1-4; v_gene: TRBV19
CDR3aa: CASSNRGGPKNIQYF; CDR3nt: TGTGCCAGCAGCAACAGGGGTGGGCCCAAAAACATTCAGTACTTC; d_gene: TRBD1; abundance: NA; j_gene: TRBJ2-4; v_gene: TRBV7-9